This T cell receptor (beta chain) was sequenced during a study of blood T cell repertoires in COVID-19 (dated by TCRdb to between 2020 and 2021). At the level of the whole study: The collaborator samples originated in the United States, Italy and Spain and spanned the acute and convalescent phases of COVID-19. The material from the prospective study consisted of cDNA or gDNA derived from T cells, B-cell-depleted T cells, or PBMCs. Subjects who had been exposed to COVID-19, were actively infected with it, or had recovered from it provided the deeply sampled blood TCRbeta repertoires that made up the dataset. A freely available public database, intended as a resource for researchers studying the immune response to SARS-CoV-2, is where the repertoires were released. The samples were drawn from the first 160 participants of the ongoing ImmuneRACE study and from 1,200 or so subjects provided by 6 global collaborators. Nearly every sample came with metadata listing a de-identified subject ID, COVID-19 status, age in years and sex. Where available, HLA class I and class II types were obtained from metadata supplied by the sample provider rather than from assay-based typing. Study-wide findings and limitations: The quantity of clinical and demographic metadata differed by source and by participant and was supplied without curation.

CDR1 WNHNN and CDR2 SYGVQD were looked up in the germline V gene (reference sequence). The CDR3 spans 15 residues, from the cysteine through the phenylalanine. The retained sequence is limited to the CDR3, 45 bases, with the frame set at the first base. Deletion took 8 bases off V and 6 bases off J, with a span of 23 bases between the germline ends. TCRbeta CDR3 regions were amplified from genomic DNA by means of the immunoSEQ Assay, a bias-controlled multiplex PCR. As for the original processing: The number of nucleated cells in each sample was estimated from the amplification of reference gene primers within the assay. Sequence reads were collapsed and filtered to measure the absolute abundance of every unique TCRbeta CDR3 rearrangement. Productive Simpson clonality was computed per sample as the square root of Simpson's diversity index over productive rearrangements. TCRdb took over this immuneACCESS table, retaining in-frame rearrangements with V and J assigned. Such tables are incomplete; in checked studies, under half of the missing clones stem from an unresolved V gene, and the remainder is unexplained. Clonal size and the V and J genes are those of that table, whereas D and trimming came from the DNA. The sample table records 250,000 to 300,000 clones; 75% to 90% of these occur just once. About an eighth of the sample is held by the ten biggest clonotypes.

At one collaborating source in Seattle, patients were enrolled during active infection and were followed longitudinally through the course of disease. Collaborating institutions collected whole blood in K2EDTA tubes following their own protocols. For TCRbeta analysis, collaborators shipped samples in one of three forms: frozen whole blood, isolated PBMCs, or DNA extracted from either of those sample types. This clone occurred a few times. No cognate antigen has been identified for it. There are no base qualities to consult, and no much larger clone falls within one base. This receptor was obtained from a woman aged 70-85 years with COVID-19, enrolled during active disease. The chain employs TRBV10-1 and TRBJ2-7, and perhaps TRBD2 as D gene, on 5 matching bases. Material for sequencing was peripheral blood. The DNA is TGCGCCAGCTCCCACCGGGGAGCGTCCTCGACCGAGCAGTACTTC. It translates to CASSHRGASSTEQYF.